This T cell receptor beta chain was identified during a study of post-analysis software for immune sequencing data. Study-wide results and limits: Co-batched samples clustered tightly together by F measure. Patients had higher frequencies than controls of roughly five TRBV segments, including TRBV5-6, TRBV5-1 and TRBV20-1. Among multiple sclerosis patients, normalized Chao1 diversity was significantly below that of controls.

CDR3 length: 12 amino acids. Germline V gene sequence: CDR1 MNHEY, CDR2 SMNVEV (reference sequence). Trimming left V 4 bases short and J 6 bases short, with 10 bases between. This clonotype has just a few counts. The target antigen is unknown. Presence of unique molecular identifiers characterized the TCR beta cDNA libraries. TCRdb processed the PCR reads anew with MiXCR; each CDR3 protein has one entry. The sample has about 160,000 distinct CDR3 sequences; under 40% are singletons. The clonotype was recovered from a girl aged 5 to 17 with multiple sclerosis. The chain uses TRBV27 and TRBJ2-7, with D uncertain. The source was blood, collected after autologous hematopoietic stem cell transplantation. The CDR3 region has the DNA TGTGCCAGCAGTTCCAGTAGGCGCGAGCAGTACTTC. Encoded protein: CASSSSRREQYF.